The clone carrying this T cell receptor (beta chain) has only one observation. TCRdb keeps only in-frame clones here, not all; method: immunoSEQ multiplex PCR. Altogether about 28,000 clones are present, 70% to 80% being singletons, with the ten largest covering over 15%. This CDR3 is built from 17 residues. The V end lost 0 bases, the J end lost 8 bases, and 23 bases lay between the germline ends. Germline V gene lookup returns CDR1 SGDLS and CDR2 YYNGEE. The entry originates in a study of radiotherapy plus CTLA-4 blockade in lung cancer. For the study at large: There were objective responses in roughly 18% of patients, and roughly 33% had disease control.

This TCR was sampled from a human donor with non-small cell lung cancer that progressed on radiotherapy plus ipilimumab. This chain links TRBV9 with TRBJ1-2; tentative D call: TRBD1 (6 bases). This sample comprised peripheral blood, obtained from a patient treated with radiotherapy plus ipilimumab. CDR3 region: CASSVGPQGSVGVGYTF. The DNA for the CDR3 is TGTGCCAGCAGCGTAGGGCCCCAGGGGAGCGTAGGCGTCGGCTACACCTTC.